This TCR beta chain was documented in a study of T-cell reconstitution after alpha-beta-depleted transplantation in children. At least ten counts were recorded for this clonotype. TCRbeta library preparation incorporated unique molecular identifiers. In TCRdb, the PCR reads were re-called with MiXCR into one record per CDR3 protein. The repertoire consists of a few hundred thousand distinct CDR3 sequences, with about 9.6% occurring once and the leading ten covering roughly 5.1%. The CDR3 sequence is 15 residues long. Trimming removed 4 bases from V and 0 bases from J, with 13 bases in between. Germline CDR1 SGHRS, CDR2 YFSETQ.

V gene TRBV5-1 combines with J gene TRBJ1-1; TRBD1 is a possible D gene (5 bases). This receptor was taken from a human donor who donated a stem cell graft to a child with SCID. The sequencing here drew on PBMCs from the stem cell graft donor, taken from the stem cell graft. CDR3 sequence: CASSGGRTMNTEAFF. CDR3 DNA: TGCGCCAGCAGCGGGGGACGGACAATGAACACTGAAGCTTTCTTT.